Included here is one T cell receptor beta chain sequence, with context. The sample comes from a study of T cells after yellow fever vaccination. As for the study in general: With SMART-Seq v4 Ultra Low Input, the fractions containing low cell numbers were prepared.

The V gene end was trimmed by 2 bases and the J gene end by 5 bases; junction bases not matched to a gene: 6. Germline assignment: CDR1 KGHSH and CDR2 LQKENI. The CDR3 runs 16 residues. A process of 5'RACE template switching, which added a universal primer site and UMIs, was used to make TCR cDNA. One entry per CDR3 protein results from TCRdb running MiXCR on the 5' RACE reads. This repertoire shows about 300,000 distinct CDR3 sequences, around 6.8% found once; its top ten account for roughly a sixth. The clonotype comes from a man aged 18-30 years who received the YFV17D yellow fever vaccine. The input for sequencing was PBMCs, taken about 49 days after the first yellow fever vaccination. The chain uses TRBV18 and TRBJ2-5, with 12 bases identical to TRBD2. CDR3 residues: CASSPGLAGPGETQYF. In nucleotides, the CDR3 is TGTGCCAGCTCACCAGGACTAGCGGGGCCGGGGGAGACCCAGTACTTC.